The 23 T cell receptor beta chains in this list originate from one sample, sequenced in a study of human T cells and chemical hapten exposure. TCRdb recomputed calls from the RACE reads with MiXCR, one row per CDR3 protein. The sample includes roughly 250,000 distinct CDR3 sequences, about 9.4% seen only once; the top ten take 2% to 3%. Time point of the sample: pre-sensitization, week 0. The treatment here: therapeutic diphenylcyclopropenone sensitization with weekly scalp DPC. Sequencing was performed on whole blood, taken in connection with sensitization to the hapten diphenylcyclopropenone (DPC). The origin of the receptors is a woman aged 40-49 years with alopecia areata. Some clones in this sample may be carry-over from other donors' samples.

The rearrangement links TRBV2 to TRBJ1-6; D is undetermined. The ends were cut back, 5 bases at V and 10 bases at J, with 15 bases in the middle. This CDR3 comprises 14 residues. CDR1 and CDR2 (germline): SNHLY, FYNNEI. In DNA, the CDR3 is TGTGCCAGCAGTCTCGTCAGCGGCCGATCACCCCTCCACTTT. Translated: CASSLVSGRSPLHF.

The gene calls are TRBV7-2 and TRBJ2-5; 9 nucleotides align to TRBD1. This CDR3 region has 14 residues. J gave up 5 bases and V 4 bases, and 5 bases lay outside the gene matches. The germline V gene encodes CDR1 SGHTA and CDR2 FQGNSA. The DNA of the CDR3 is TGTGCCAGCAGCTACGGGACAGGGACGGAGACCCAGTACTTC. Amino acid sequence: CASSYGTGTETQYF.

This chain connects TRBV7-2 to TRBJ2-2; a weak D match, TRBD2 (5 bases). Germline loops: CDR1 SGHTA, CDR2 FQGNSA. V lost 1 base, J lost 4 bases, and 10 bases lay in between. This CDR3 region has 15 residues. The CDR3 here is CASSLELVVTGELFF. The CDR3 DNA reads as TGTGCCAGCAGCTTAGAACTAGTGGTCACCGGGGAGCTGTTTTTT.

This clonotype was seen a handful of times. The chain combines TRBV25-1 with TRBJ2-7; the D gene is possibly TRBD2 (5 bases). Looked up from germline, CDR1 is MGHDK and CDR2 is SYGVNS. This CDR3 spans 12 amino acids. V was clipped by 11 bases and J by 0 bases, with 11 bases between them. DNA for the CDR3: TGTGCCGCGACGGGGTACTCCTACGAGCAGTACTTC. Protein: CAATGYSYEQYF.

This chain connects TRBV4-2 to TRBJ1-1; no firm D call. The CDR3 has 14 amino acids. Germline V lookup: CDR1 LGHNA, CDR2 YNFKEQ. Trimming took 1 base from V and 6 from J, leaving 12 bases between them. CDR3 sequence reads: CASSQVIGVAEAFF. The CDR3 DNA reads TGTGCCAGCAGCCAAGTGATTGGGGTAGCTGAAGCTTTCTTT.

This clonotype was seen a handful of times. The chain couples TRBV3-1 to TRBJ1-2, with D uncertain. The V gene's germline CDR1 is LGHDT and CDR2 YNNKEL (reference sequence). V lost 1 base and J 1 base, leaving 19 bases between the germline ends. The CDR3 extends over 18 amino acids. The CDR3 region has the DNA TGTGCCAGCAGCCAAGCCCGGACGGATCCGAATCGTAACTATGGCTACACCTTC. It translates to CASSQARTDPNRNYGYTF.

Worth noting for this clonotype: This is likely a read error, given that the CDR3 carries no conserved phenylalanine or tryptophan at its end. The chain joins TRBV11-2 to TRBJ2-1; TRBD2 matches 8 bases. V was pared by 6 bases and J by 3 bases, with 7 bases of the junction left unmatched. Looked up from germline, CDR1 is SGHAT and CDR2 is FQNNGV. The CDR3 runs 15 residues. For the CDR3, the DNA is TGTGCCAGCAGTGTAGCGGGAACCCTCTACAATGAGCAGTTCCTC. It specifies CASSVAGTLYNEQFL.

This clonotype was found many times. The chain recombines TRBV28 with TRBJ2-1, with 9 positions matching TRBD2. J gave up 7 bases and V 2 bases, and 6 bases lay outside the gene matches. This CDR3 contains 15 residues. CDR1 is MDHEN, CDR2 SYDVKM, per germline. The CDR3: CASSLRVAGVNEQFF. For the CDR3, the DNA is TGTGCCAGCAGTTTACGGGTAGCGGGAGTTAATGAGCAGTTCTTC.

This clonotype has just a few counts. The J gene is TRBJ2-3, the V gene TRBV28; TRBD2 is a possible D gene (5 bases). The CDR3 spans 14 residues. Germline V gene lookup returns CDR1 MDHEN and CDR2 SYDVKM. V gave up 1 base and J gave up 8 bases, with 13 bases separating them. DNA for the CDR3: TGTGCCAGCAGTTTATCCGGCGGGCCCGGTACGCAGTATTTT. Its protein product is CASSLSGGPGTQYF.

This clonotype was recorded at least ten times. The CDR3 loop reads CASSSDGAEQFF. The CDR3, as DNA: TGTGCCAGCAGTTCGGACGGGGCTGAGCAGTTCTTC. The chain uses TRBV12-3 or TRBV12-4 and TRBJ2-1; D tentatively reads TRBD1 or TRBD2 (5 bases each). V dropped 4 bases and J dropped 9 bases, with 10 bases sitting between them. CDR3 length: 12 amino acids.

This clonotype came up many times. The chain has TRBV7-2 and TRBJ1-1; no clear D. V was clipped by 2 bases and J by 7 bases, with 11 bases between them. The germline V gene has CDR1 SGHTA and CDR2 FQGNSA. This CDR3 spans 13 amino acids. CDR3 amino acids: CASSLRGKNEAFF. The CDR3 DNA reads TGTGCCAGCAGCTTACGGGGTAAAAATGAAGCTTTCTTT.

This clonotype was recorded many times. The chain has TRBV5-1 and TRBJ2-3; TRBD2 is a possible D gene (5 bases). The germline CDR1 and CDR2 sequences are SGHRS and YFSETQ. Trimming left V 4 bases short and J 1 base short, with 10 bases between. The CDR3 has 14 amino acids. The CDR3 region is CASSEGAGTDTQYF. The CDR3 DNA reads TGCGCCAGCAGCGAGGGAGCGGGCACAGATACGCAGTATTTT.

CDR3 loop: CASSTGVNYGYTF. In DNA form, the CDR3 reads TGTGCCAGCAGCACAGGGGTCAACTATGGCTACACCTTC. The V gene is TRBV6-6, the J gene TRBJ1-2; 7 bases match TRBD1. The CDR3 loop spans 13 amino acids. CDR1 and CDR2 from the germline V gene are MNHNY and SVGAGI (reference sequence). Trimming at V came to 6 bases and at J to 2 bases, leaving 3 bases not matched to a gene.

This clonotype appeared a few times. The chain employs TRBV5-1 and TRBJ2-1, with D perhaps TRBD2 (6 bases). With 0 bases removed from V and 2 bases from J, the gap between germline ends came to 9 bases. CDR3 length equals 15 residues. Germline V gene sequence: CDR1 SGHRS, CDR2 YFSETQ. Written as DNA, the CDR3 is TGCGCCAGCAGCTTGGAGGGCGGGACCTACAATGAGCAGTTCTTC. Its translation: CASSLEGGTYNEQFF. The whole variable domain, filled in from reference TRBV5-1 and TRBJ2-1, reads KAGVTQTPRYLIKTRGQQVTLSCSPISGHRSVSWYQQTPGQGLQFLFEYFSETQRNKGNFPGRFSGRQFSNSRSEMNVSTLELGDSALYLCASSLEGGTYNEQFFGPGTRLTVL.

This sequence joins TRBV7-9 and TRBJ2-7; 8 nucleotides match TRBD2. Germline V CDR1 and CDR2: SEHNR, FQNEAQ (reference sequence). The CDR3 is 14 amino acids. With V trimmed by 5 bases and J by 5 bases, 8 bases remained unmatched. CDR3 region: CASSPRAGGNEQYF. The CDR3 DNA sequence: TGTGCCAGCAGCCCACGTGCGGGGGGTAACGAGCAGTACTTC. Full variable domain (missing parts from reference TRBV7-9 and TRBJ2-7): DTGVSQNPRHKITKRGQNVTFRCDPISEHNRLYWYRQTLGQGPEFLTYFQNEAQLEKSRLLSDRFSAERPKGSFSTLEIQRTEQGDSAMYLCASSPRAGGNEQYFGPGTRLTVT.

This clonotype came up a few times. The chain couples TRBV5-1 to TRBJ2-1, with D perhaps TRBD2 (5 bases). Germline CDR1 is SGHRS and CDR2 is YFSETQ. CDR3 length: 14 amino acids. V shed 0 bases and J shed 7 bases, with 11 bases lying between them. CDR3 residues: CASSLVGGQNEQFF. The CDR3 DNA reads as TGCGCCAGCAGCTTGGTTGGCGGGCAGAATGAGCAGTTCTTC.

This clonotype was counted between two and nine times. CDR3 loop: CASSQDGRGTQYF. DNA of the CDR3: TGTGCCAGCAGCCAAGATGGCCGAGGGACCCAGTACTTC. J is TRBJ2-5 and V is TRBV14; D remains ambiguous. Germline V gene lookup returns CDR1 SGHDN and CDR2 FVKESK. This CDR3 spans 13 amino acids. The V and J ends lost 0 bases and 7 bases respectively, with 9 bases between them.

This CDR3 is CASSTPMGNQPQHF. CDR3 coding DNA: TGTGCCAGCAGCACCCCAATGGGCAATCAGCCCCAGCATTTT. This chain links TRBV28 with TRBJ1-5; D not certain. The CDR3 has 14 residues. The ends were cut back, 6 bases at V and 2 bases at J, with 11 bases in the middle. Germline values: CDR1 MDHEN, CDR2 SYDVKM.

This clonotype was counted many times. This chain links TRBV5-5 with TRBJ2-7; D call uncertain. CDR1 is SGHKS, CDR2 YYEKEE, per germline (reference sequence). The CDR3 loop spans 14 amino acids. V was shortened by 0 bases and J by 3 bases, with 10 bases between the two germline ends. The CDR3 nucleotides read TGTGCCAGCAGCTTGGCATGGCAGAGCTACGAGCAGTACTTC. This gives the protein CASSLAWQSYEQYF.

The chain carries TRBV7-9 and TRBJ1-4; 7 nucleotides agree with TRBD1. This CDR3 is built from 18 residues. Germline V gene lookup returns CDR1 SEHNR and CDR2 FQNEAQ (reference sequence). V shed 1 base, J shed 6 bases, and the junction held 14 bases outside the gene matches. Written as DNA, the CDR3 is TGTGCCAGCAGCTTAGGTTTTGGGACAGCCAGACGAGATGAAAAACTGTTTTTT. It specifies CASSLGFGTARRDEKLFF.

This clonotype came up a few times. CDR3 bases: TGTGCCAGCTCCCCCGGGCTGACGACTGCGGGGCCCCAGCATTTT. This codes for CASSPGLTTAGPQHF. The gene calls are TRBV27 and TRBJ1-5; D unresolved. This CDR3 spans 15 amino acids. The germline V and J ends were trimmed by 8 bases and 9 bases, with 23 bases remaining between them. The germline V gene encodes CDR1 MNHEY and CDR2 SMNVEV (reference sequence).

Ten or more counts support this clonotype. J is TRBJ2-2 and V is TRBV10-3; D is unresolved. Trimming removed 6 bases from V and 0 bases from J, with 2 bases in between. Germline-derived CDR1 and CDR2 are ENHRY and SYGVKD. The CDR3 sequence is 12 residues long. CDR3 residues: CAISPNTGELFF. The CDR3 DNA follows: TGTGCCATCAGCCCGAACACCGGGGAGCTGTTTTTT.

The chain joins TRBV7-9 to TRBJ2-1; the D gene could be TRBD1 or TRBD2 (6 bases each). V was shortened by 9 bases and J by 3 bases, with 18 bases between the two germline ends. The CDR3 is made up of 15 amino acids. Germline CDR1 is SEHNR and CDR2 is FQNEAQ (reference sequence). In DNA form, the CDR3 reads TGTGCCAGTTGGGGTGCCAAGGGGGGCTACAATGAGCAGTTCTTC. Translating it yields CASWGAKGGYNEQFF. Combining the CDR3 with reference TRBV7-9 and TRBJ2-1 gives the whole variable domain DTGVSQNPRHKITKRGQNVTFRCDPISEHNRLYWYRQTLGQGPEFLTYFQNEAQLEKSRLLSDRFSAERPKGSFSTLEIQRTEQGDSAMYLCASWGAKGGYNEQFFGPGTRLTVL.